These 27 T cell receptor beta chains were sequenced from one sample in a study of T cell responses to AZD1222 COVID-19 vaccine. Sequencing used immunoSEQ multiplex PCR; TCRdb keeps in-frame clones, though not all of them. The data contain 110,000 to 150,000 clones, 70% to 90% of them singletons. This sample comprised peripheral blood, obtained on day 0 of AZD1222 vaccination. The receptors come from an adult in good health.

The chain recombines TRBV7-9 with TRBJ2-7; tentatively, D is TRBD2 (5 bases). V lost 2 bases and J lost 3, with 11 bases in between. Looked up from germline, CDR1 is SEHNR and CDR2 is FQNEAQ (reference sequence). CDR3 length equals 14 residues. The CDR3 DNA sequence: TGTGCCAGCAGCTTATCAGGACTGATCTACGAGCAGTACTTC. The encoded protein is CASSLSGLIYEQYF.

The CDR3 region has the DNA TGTGCCAGCAGTGAGGGCGATGGTAATGAGCAGTTCTTC. Protein sequence: CASSEGDGNEQFF. The chain uses TRBV6-4 and TRBJ2-1; D uncertain. Trimming pared 3 bases from V and 7 bases from J, leaving 10 bases between. The CDR3 runs 13 residues. Germline V gene lookup returns CDR1 MRHNA and CDR2 SNTAGT.

This chain uses TRBV2 with TRBJ2-5; D gene ambiguous. The CDR3 is 12 amino acids. V was cut by 7 bases and J by 5 bases, with 11 bases left in between. Germline lookup yields CDR1 SNHLY and CDR2 FYNNEI. CDR3 loop: CASIASSETQYF. The CDR3 region has the DNA TGTGCCAGCATTGCTTCGTCGGAGACCCAGTACTTC.

This clone appeared a single time. The chain recombines TRBV6-2 or TRBV6-3 with TRBJ2-7; 12 bases line up with TRBD2. Germline CDR1 is MNHEY and CDR2 is SVGEGT. The CDR3 loop spans 15 amino acids. V lost 0 bases to trimming and J lost 5 bases; unmatched junction nucleotides: 2. The CDR3 loop reads CASSYSRLAGDEQYF. DNA of the CDR3: TGTGCCAGCAGTTACTCCCGACTAGCGGGAGACGAGCAGTACTTC.

The V call is TRBV7-2, the J call TRBJ1-6; D possibly corresponds to TRBD1 (6 bases). Trimming pared 5 bases from V and 8 bases from J, leaving 13 bases between. CDR3 length: 14 residues. Germline V gives CDR1 SGHTA, CDR2 FQGNSA. The DNA of the CDR3 is TGTGCCAGCAGCCAGGGTAGGGGGGATTCACCCCTCCACTTT. Protein sequence: CASSQGRGDSPLHF. Supplemented by reference TRBV7-2 and TRBJ1-6, the full variable domain reads GAGVSQSPSNKVTEKGKDVELRCDPISGHTALYWYRQSLGQGLEFLIYFQGNSAPDKSGLPSDRFSAERTGGSVSTLTIQRTQQEDSAVYLCASSQGRGDSPLHFGNGTRLTVT.

A remark on this clone: Other nucleotide sequences in the sample specify the same CDR3. The CDR3 loop reads CASSQLADSGTEAFF. The CDR3 DNA reads TGTGCCAGCAGTCAACTTGCCGATAGCGGCACTGAAGCTTTCTTT. The chain uses TRBV4-2 and TRBJ1-1; D remains ambiguous. CDR3 length: 15 residues. Per germline, CDR1 LGHNA and CDR2 YNFKEQ. Trimming removed 6 bases at V and 4 bases at J, with 18 bases between.

The V and J genes are TRBV7-6 and TRBJ2-5; 8 bases line up with TRBD2. This CDR3 is 16 amino acids long. After removal of 2 bases from V and 5 bases from J, the junction contained 10 bases not matched to a gene. Looked up from germline, CDR1 is SGHVS and CDR2 is FNYEAQ. CDR3 in amino acids: CASSLSSGGPWETQYF. CDR3 DNA sequence: TGTGCCAGCAGCTTATCGTCGGGAGGGCCTTGGGAGACCCAGTACTTC.

The chain links TRBV6-4 to TRBJ2-5, with D unresolved. Trimming removed 0 bases at V and 1 base at J, with 6 bases between. The V gene's germline CDR1 is MRHNA and CDR2 SNTAGT. The CDR3 loop spans 14 amino acids. DNA for the CDR3: TGTGCCAGCAGTGACTCAAGGGCCCAAGAGACCCAGTACTTC. Protein sequence: CASSDSRAQETQYF.

CDR3 in DNA: TGTGCCAGCAGTTTATCCACACTAGCCAACGTCCTGACTTTC. Translation gives CASSLSTLANVLTF. The chain links TRBV28 to TRBJ2-6; no definite D call. CDR3 length: 14 amino acids. Trimming shortened V by 1 base and J by 7 bases, and 8 bases separated the two germline ends. Germline V gives CDR1 MDHEN, CDR2 SYDVKM.

The chain joins TRBV27 to TRBJ2-5; D is unresolved. Trimming cost V 3 bases and J 5 bases, with 10 bases left between them. The germline V gene encodes CDR1 MNHEY and CDR2 SMNVEV (reference sequence). The CDR3 totals 13 residues. CDR3 in DNA: TGTGCCAGCAGTTTTGGTTTGTCGGAGACCCAGTACTTC. Protein sequence: CASSFGLSETQYF.

V usage is TRBV7-8 and J usage is TRBJ2-7; the match to TRBD2 covers 7 bases. CDR1 and CDR2 from the germline V gene are SGHVS and FQNEAQ. Losses at the gene ends were 10 bases for V and 4 bases for J; bases not matched to a gene: 13. CDR3 length: 14 amino acids. CDR3 sequence reads: CATGEGPVRYEQYF. CDR3 nucleotides: TGTGCCACCGGGGAGGGCCCCGTGCGATACGAGCAGTACTTC.

The chain carries TRBV20-1 and TRBJ2-5; D is unresolved. There are 11 residues in the CDR3. V lost 5 bases and J 5 bases, leaving 9 bases between the germline ends. Germline-derived CDR1 and CDR2 are DFQATT and SNEGSKA (reference sequence). The CDR3 here is CSAGYSETQYF. As DNA, the CDR3 is TGCAGTGCTGGGTACAGCGAGACCCAGTACTTC.

This clone appeared a single time. The rearrangement links TRBV6-2 or TRBV6-3 to TRBJ2-3; 12 bases fit TRBD2. V gave up 5 bases and J gave up 5 bases; unmatched junction bases: 8. Looked up from germline, CDR1 is MNHEY and CDR2 is SVGEGT. CDR3 length: 16 residues. The CDR3 is CASSRASGRAKDTQYF. The CDR3 DNA sequence: TGTGCCAGCAGTAGAGCTAGCGGGAGGGCTAAAGATACGCAGTATTTT.

J is TRBJ2-1 and V is TRBV24-1, with a weak D call TRBD1 (6 bases). This CDR3 comprises 16 residues. V lost 4 bases and J lost 6, with 18 bases in between. Germline values: CDR1 KGHDR, CDR2 SFDVKD. The CDR3, as DNA: TGTGCCACCAGTGACCGGACAGCCTCTAGCTCCAATGAGCAGTTCTTC. Amino acid sequence: CATSDRTASSSNEQFF.

This chain links TRBV18 with TRBJ2-7; possible D gene TRBD1, 5 bases. V was cut by 6 bases and J by 6 bases, with 15 bases left in between. The CDR3 is 13 residues long. Germline loops: CDR1 KGHSH, CDR2 LQKENI. The CDR3 region is CASSQDITSEQYF. The CDR3 DNA is TGTGCCAGCTCCCAGGACATAACCTCCGAGCAGTACTTC.

The chain recombines TRBV28 with TRBJ1-5, with TRBD1 as a possible D gene (5 bases). CDR3 length: 15 residues. The V gene's germline CDR1 is MDHEN and CDR2 SYDVKM. Trimming removed 5 bases from V and 2 bases from J, with 13 bases in between. The CDR3 sequence: CASSTRRGRNQPQHF. Here the CDR3 DNA reads TGTGCCAGCAGTACCCGACGGGGACGCAATCAGCCCCAGCATTTT.

This chain links TRBV9 with TRBJ2-7; possibly TRBD1 or TRBD2 for D (5 bases each). CDR3 length: 13 amino acids. The germline V and J ends were trimmed by 4 bases and 6 bases, with 14 bases remaining between them. Germline CDR1 reads SGDLS; CDR2 reads YYNGEE. The CDR3 DNA reads as TGTGCCAGCAGCCCGGGACCTCCTTCCGAGCAGTACTTC. Translated: CASSPGPPSEQYF.

In its sample, this clone was seen once. The chain uses TRBV29-1 and TRBJ2-2; the D gene could be TRBD1 or TRBD2 (7 bases each). Germline CDR1 is SQVTM and CDR2 is ANQGSEA. The CDR3 sequence is 18 residues long. V lost 6 bases and J 4 bases, leaving 27 bases between the germline ends. The CDR3 DNA is TGCAGCGTCCCTGGGAGGGGGCGGGGAGGGTCCAGCACCGGGGAGCTGTTTTTT. Amino acids: CSVPGRGRGGSSTGELFF.

The chain couples TRBV29-1 to TRBJ2-1; D may be TRBD1 (6 bases). Germline CDR1 and CDR2: SQVTM and ANQGSEA. V shed 2 bases and J shed 8 bases, with 16 bases lying between them. The CDR3 totals 14 residues. CDR3 nucleotide sequence: TGCAGCGTTGAAAGAGTGCAGGGGTCCGATGAGCAGTTCTTC. Translation gives CSVERVQGSDEQFF.

The chain combines TRBV13 with TRBJ2-3, with D possibly TRBD2 on 5 matching bases. CDR1 is PRHDT, CDR2 FYEKMQ, per germline (reference sequence). V lost 5 bases and J lost 4, with 13 bases in between. The length of the CDR3 is 14 residues. CDR3 loop: CASSSGRGADTQYF. In DNA, the CDR3 is TGTGCCAGCAGCAGCGGCCGAGGCGCAGATACGCAGTATTTT.

The chain joins TRBV5-5 to TRBJ1-1, with TRBD1 as a possible D gene (5 bases). There are 16 residues in the CDR3. V lost 5 bases and J 4 bases, leaving 21 bases between the germline ends. Germline assignment: CDR1 SGHKS and CDR2 YYEKEE (reference sequence). This CDR3 reads CASSPTSAVQGTEAFF. CDR3 in DNA: TGTGCCAGCAGTCCCACCTCGGCAGTCCAGGGCACTGAAGCTTTCTTT.

The chain couples TRBV9 to TRBJ2-2, with TRBD2 as a possible D gene (5 bases). CDR1 SGDLS and CDR2 YYNGEE come from the germline V gene. V was clipped by 1 base and J by 1 base, with 8 bases between them. The CDR3 covers 15 residues. CDR3 amino acids: CASSVSSGNTGELFF. The CDR3 DNA follows: TGTGCCAGCAGCGTATCAAGCGGGAACACCGGGGAGCTGTTTTTT.

The V gene is TRBV6-5, the J gene TRBJ1-2; TRBD1 is a possible D gene (5 bases). This CDR3 region has 14 residues. Trimming removed 9 bases at V and 2 bases at J, with 16 bases between. The germline gives CDR1 MNHEY, CDR2 SVGAGI. Here the CDR3 reads CASTGLGANYGYTF. The CDR3 DNA reads as TGTGCCAGTACAGGTTTAGGAGCGAACTATGGCTACACCTTC.

The rearrangement links TRBV7-8 to TRBJ2-7, with 11 bases matching TRBD2. The V gene's germline CDR1 is SGHVS and CDR2 FQNEAQ. V lost 5 bases and J lost 4; bases outside the gene matches: 4. This CDR3 comprises 14 residues. CDR3 nucleotide sequence: TGTGCCAGCAGCCCTGGGACTAGCGGATACGAGCAGTACTTC. Translation: CASSPGTSGYEQYF.

The rearrangement joins TRBV18 to TRBJ1-1; tentatively, D is TRBD1 (6 bases). The V end lost 5 bases, the J end lost 1 base, and 8 bases lay between the germline ends. Germline V CDR1 and CDR2: KGHSH, LQKENI. CDR3 length: 13 amino acids. CDR3 sequence reads: CASSTDRNTEAFF. The CDR3 DNA reads TGTGCCAGCTCAACGGACAGGAACACTGAAGCTTTCTTT.

V gene TRBV2 combines with J gene TRBJ2-5; D ambiguous. The CDR3 is 12 amino acids. Germline assignment: CDR1 SNHLY and CDR2 FYNNEI. V lost 1 base to trimming and J lost 1 base, with 1 base between them. Written as DNA, the CDR3 is TGTGCCAGCAGTGAAGGCCAAGAGACCCAGTACTTC. Protein product: CASSEGQETQYF. The whole variable domain, remainder taken from reference TRBV2 and TRBJ2-5, is EPEVTQTPSHQVTQMGQEVILRCVPISNHLYFYWYRQILGQKVEFLVSFYNNEISEKSEIFDDQFSVERPDGSNFTLKIRSTKLEDSAMYFCASSEGQETQYFGPGTRLLVL.

The chain combines TRBV5-1 with TRBJ2-2; D unclear. The CDR3 covers 13 residues. CDR1 and CDR2 from the germline V gene are SGHRS and YFSETQ. With 3 bases removed from V and 6 bases from J, the gap between germline ends came to 9 bases. The CDR3 sequence is CASSWSSAGELFF. Here the CDR3 DNA reads TGCGCCAGCAGCTGGAGCAGTGCCGGGGAGCTGTTTTTT.